This entry describes one TCR beta chain. Its antigen target is currently unknown. No base qualities exist here, and no much larger clone lies one base off it. The same CDR3 can be traced to other DNA sequences in this sample. Genomic DNA was extracted from sorted cells for sequencing of the TCRbeta CDR3 region. TCRbeta CDR3 regions were sequenced using the immunoSEQ Assay. TCRdb obtained this table from immuneACCESS and retained in-frame rearrangements with V and J assigned. These tables miss some clones; where compared with another copy, unresolved V genes account for less than half of the shortfall, and the remainder is unexplained. The sample table shows 95,000 to 150,000 clones, and approximately 92% are seen once. The ten largest clones add up to about 0.55% of the sample. The record originates from a study of OX40 agonist ivuxolimab in advanced cancers. Broadly, across the study: The costimulatory receptor OX40 (CD134) was targeted by ivuxolimab, a fully human IgG2 agonistic monoclonal antibody. Of the 50 to 55 patients in dose escalation, about 20 had hepatocellular carcinoma, roughly 15 had melanoma, 9 had renal cell carcinoma and 9 had head and neck cancer. The paper reports the monotherapy dose-escalation portion (N of about 52 patients) of the phase I ivuxolimab trial. Peripheral TCRbeta sequencing aimed to test whether ivuxolimab altered TCR sequence diversity and caused clonal T-cell expansion. Intravenous ivuxolimab was administered to patients every 2 weeks at six dose levels: 0.01, 0.1, 0.3, 1.5, 3 and 10 mg/kg. Partial responses occurred in three dose-escalation patients, of whom one had hepatocellular carcinoma and two had cutaneous melanoma. The dose-escalation cohort was about 83% male with a mean age of approximately 59 years, ranging from 23 to 79. Patients were allowed to have had prior anti-PD-1, anti-PD-L1 or anti-CTLA-4 therapy, and 40% to 45% of the dose-escalation patients had previously received checkpoint inhibitors. Beyond this particular receptor, the publication reports: At doses of 0.1 to 3.0 mg/kg, clonal expansion of both CD4+ and CD8+ blood T cells was observed from baseline to week 6. Antigen specificity was not determined for the clonally expanded peripheral T cells. After ivuxolimab, CD8+ T cells had more expanded clones than CD4+ T cells on average. Partial responders in the 0.1-3.0 mg/kg groups had among the lowest normalized peripheral clonal expansion, especially among CD8+ T cells. Low levels of normalized T-cell clonal expansion were also seen in some patients who did not respond.

Patients with a history of autoimmune disease or receiving systemic immunosuppression were excluded from the trial. Peripheral blood for TCR sequencing was drawn from every dose cohort at baseline, at cycle 4 day 1 and at cycle 7 day 1. The samples were drawn from a first-in-human, open-label, multicenter phase I dose-escalation trial of ivuxolimab. Adults with locally advanced or metastatic melanoma, renal cell, hepatocellular, or head and neck squamous cell carcinoma were enrolled in the trial. Before TCR sequencing, CD4+ T cells and CD8+ T cells were sorted from peripheral blood as separate populations. This clonotype originated in an adult with an advanced solid tumor such as melanoma, head and neck, liver or kidney cancer. The source was CD4+ or CD8+ T cells sorted from blood, collected in a trial of the OX40 agonist ivuxolimab.

The CDR3 is CASSLAGGQETQYF. The base sequence is TGCGCCAGCAGCTTGGCGGGGGGGCAAGAGACCCAGTACTTC. The chain couples TRBV5-1 to TRBJ2-5; 8 bases in the middle match TRBD2. The CDR3 has 14 amino acids, counting the end cysteine and phenylalanine. Just CDR3 DNA is preserved here, 42 bases in frame from base 1. CDR1 SGHRS and CDR2 YFSETQ were looked up in the germline V gene. The germline V and J ends show losses of 0 bases and 2 bases respectively, and no gene match explains 0 bases of the junction.